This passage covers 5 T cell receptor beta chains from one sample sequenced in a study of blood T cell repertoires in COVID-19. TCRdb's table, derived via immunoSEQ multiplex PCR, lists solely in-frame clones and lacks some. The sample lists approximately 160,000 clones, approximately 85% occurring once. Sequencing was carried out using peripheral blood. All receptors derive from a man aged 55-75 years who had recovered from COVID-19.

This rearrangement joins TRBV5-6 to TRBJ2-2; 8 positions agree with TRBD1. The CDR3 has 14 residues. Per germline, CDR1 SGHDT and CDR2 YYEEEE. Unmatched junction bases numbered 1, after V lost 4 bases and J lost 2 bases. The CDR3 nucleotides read TGTGCCAGCAGCGGACAGGGAAACACCGGGGAGCTGTTTTTT. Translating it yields CASSGQGNTGELFF.

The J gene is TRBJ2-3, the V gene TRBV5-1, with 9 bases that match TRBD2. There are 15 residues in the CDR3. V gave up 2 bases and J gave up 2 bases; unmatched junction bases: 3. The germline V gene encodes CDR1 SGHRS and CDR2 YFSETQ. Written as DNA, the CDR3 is TGCGCCAGCAGCTTAGGCGGGGGGGTCACAGATACGCAGTATTTT. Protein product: CASSLGGGVTDTQYF.

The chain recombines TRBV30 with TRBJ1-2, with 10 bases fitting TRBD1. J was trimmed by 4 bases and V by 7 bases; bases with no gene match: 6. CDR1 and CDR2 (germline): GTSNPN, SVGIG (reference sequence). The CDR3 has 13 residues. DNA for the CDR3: TGTGCCTATTGGGGACAGGGGTTCTATGGCTACACCTTC. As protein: CAYWGQGFYGYTF.

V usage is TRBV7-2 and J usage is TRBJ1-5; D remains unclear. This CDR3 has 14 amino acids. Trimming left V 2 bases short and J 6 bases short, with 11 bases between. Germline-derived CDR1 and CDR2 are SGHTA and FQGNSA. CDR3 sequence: CASSLKPGSQPQHF. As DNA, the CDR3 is TGTGCCAGCAGCTTAAAACCAGGAAGTCAGCCCCAGCATTTT. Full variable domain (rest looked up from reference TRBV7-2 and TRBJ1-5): GAGVSQSPSNKVTEKGKDVELRCDPISGHTALYWYRQSLGQGLEFLIYFQGNSAPDKSGLPSDRFSAERTGGSVSTLTIQRTQQEDSAVYLCASSLKPGSQPQHFGDGTRLSIL.

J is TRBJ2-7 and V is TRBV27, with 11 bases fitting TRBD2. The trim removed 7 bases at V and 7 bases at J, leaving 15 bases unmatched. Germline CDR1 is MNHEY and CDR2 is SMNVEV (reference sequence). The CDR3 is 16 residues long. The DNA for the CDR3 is TGTGCCAGCACCCCATTGGCTAGCGGGGGGTCCAGGGAGCAGTACTTC. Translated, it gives CASTPLASGGSREQYF.